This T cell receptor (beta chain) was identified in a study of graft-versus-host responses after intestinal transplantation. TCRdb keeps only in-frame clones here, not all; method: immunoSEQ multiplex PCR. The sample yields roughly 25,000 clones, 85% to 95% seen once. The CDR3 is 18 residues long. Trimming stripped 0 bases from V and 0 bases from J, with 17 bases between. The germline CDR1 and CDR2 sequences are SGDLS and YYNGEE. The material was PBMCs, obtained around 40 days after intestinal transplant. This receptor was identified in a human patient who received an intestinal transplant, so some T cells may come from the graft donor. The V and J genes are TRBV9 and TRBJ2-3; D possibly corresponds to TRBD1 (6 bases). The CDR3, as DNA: TGTGCCAGCAGCGTAGAGAGGGGGACCGGAGCTAGCACAGATACGCAGTATTTT. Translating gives CASSVERGTGASTDTQYF.